A single sample is the source of the 24 T cell receptor beta chains below, sequenced in a study of CXCR3-negative and CXCR3-positive naive CD8 T cells. Researchers prepared the TRB cDNA libraries using 5' RACE with UMI labels. TCRdb processed the 5' RACE reads again and assigns one entry to each CDR3 protein, with no DNA. The listing contains 70,000 to 100,000 distinct CDR3 sequences. Sequencing input: naive CXCR3- CD8+ T cells from blood. Subset reported: CD45RO-CCR7+CD27+CD95- naive CD8+ T cells lacking CXCR3 (TNR3-). The receptor set was obtained from a human donor in good health. Some clones in this sample may be carry-over from other donors' samples.

V usage is TRBV5-1 and J usage is TRBJ1-2; TCRdb designates TRBD1, a call that cannot be tested without DNA. The germline V gene encodes CDR1 SGHRS and CDR2 YFSETQ. This CDR3 has 13 amino acids. The CDR3 sequence: CASAQQGDYGYTF. Variable domain in full (rest from reference TRBV5-1 and TRBJ1-2): KAGVTQTPRYLIKTRGQQVTLSCSPISGHRSVSWYQQTPGQGLQFLFEYFSETQRNKGNFPGRFSGRQFSNSRSEMNVSTLELGDSALYLCASAQQGDYGYTFGSGTRLTVV.

The gene calls are TRBV27 and TRBJ2-3; TCRdb proposes TRBD2, but this gene call is untestable without DNA. CDR3 length equals 17 residues. Germline V gene sequence: CDR1 MNHEY, CDR2 SMNVEV (reference sequence). The CDR3: CASSSLPSGASSDTQYF.

V and J are TRBV29-1 and TRBJ2-1; TCRdb outputs TRBD2, but without DNA this stays unchecked. The CDR3 is 13 residues long. The germline V gene encodes CDR1 SQVTM and CDR2 ANQGSEA. The CDR3: CSVGISGRYEQFF.

The chain employs TRBV29-1 and TRBJ2-7. This CDR3 has 12 residues. CDR1 and CDR2 (germline): SQVTM, ANQGSEA. The CDR3 reads CSVADTVLEQYF.

The chain links TRBV7-7 to TRBJ1-1; TCRdb's D gene call, TRBD1, goes unchecked for lack of DNA. The CDR3 has 15 residues. The germline gives CDR1 SSHAT, CDR2 FNYEAQ (reference sequence). CDR3 sequence: CASSPINGGDTEAFF.

J is TRBJ2-7 and V is TRBV29-1; TCRdb's D call of TRBD2 is untestable without DNA. The germline V gene has CDR1 SQVTM and CDR2 ANQGSEA. The CDR3 loop spans 12 amino acids. The CDR3: CSVEDRGGEQYF.

This chain's CDR3 is CASSFPTSGASYNEQFF. The chain has TRBV7-8 and TRBJ2-1; TCRdb calls TRBD1, which cannot be checked without DNA. Germline V gene data show CDR1 as SGHVS and CDR2 as FQNEAQ. CDR3 size: 17 residues.

This chain uses TRBV27 with TRBJ2-1; TCRdb's D call of TRBD1 is untestable without DNA. The germline gives CDR1 MNHEY, CDR2 SMNVEV (reference sequence). The CDR3 has 14 amino acids. CDR3 amino acids: CASSFGTGYNEQFF.

This chain connects TRBV28 to TRBJ2-7; TCRdb calls TRBD1, which cannot be checked without DNA. CDR3 length: 15 residues. CDR1 is MDHEN, CDR2 SYDVKM, per germline. CDR3 loop: CASSLPGDPSHEQYF.

The chain uses TRBV20-1 and TRBJ2-1; TCRdb gives TRBD1 as the D gene, but with no DNA this cannot be confirmed. CDR1 and CDR2 from the germline V gene are DFQATT and SNEGSKA (reference sequence). This CDR3 region has 13 residues. This CDR3 is CSARGRGYNEQFF.

V usage is TRBV2 and J usage is TRBJ1-2. CDR3 length: 13 amino acids. Germline CDR1 is SNHLY and CDR2 is FYNNEI. Here the CDR3 reads CPGVSGRNYGYTF.

V gene TRBV7-9 combines with J gene TRBJ2-7; with no DNA, the TCRdb D assignment of TRBD2 cannot be verified. Germline loops: CDR1 SEHNR, CDR2 FQNEAQ (reference sequence). The CDR3 contains 14 residues. The CDR3: CASSPREGPNEQHF. Combining the CDR3 with reference TRBV7-9 and TRBJ2-7 gives the whole variable domain DTGVSQNPRHKITKRGQNVTFRCDPISEHNRLYWYRQTLGQGPEFLTYFQNEAQLEKSRLLSDRFSAERPKGSFSTLEIQRTEQGDSAMYLCASSPREGPNEQHFGPGTRLTVT.

The V gene is TRBV15, the J gene TRBJ2-3. The length of the CDR3 is 13 residues. Germline assignment: CDR1 LNHNV and CDR2 YYDKDF (reference sequence). The CDR3 spells CATSRGWTDTQYF.

The chain carries TRBV28 and TRBJ2-3; TCRdb proposes TRBD1, but this gene call is untestable without DNA. Germline assignment: CDR1 MDHEN and CDR2 SYDVKM. The CDR3 extends over 17 amino acids. This CDR3 reads CASSFLEAPTERDTQYF. The variable domain in full, completed from reference TRBV28 and TRBJ2-3, reads DVKVTQSSRYLVKRTGEKVFLECVQDMDHENMFWYRQDPGLGLRLIYFSYDVKMKEKGDIPEGYSVSREKKERFSLILESASTNQTSMYLCASSFLEAPTERDTQYFGPGTRLTVL.

This chain connects TRBV4-1 to TRBJ1-6. CDR1 is MGHRA and CDR2 is YSYEKL in the germline V gene. The CDR3 is 16 amino acids. The CDR3: CASSQEGGDMNSPLHF.

This chain's CDR3 is CASYITGELFF. The rearrangement joins TRBV5-5 to TRBJ2-2. Germline V gene lookup returns CDR1 SGHKS and CDR2 YYEKEE (reference sequence). The CDR3 runs to 11 residues. Based on the CDR3 plus reference TRBV5-5 and TRBJ2-2, the full variable domain is DAGVTQSPTHLIKTRGQQVTLRCSPISGHKSVSWYQQVLGQGPQFIFQYYEKEERGRGNFPDRFSARQFPNYSSELNVNALLLGDSALYLCASYITGELFFGEGSRLTVL.

V and J are TRBV6-2 or TRBV6-3 and TRBJ2-5; absent DNA, TCRdb's TRBD1 call cannot be checked. The germline V gene has CDR1 MNHEY and CDR2 SVGEGT. The CDR3 extends over 18 amino acids. The CDR3 sequence: CASSSTPLNQGAGETQYF.

The chain links TRBV28 to TRBJ1-6; TCRdb calls TRBD1, which cannot be checked without DNA. Germline values: CDR1 MDHEN, CDR2 SYDVKM. The CDR3 totals 14 residues. CDR3: CASSDSISGSPLHF.

The chain has TRBV14 and TRBJ2-2; without DNA, the TCRdb call of TRBD2 cannot be checked. The CDR3 covers 13 residues. Germline V lookup: CDR1 SGHDN, CDR2 FVKESK. This chain's CDR3 is CASSPSASGELFF.

The chain combines TRBV5-5 with TRBJ2-7; TCRdb names TRBD2, which stays unverified in the absence of DNA. Germline V gene sequence: CDR1 SGHKS, CDR2 YYEKEE (reference sequence). The length of the CDR3 is 14 residues. The CDR3 loop is CASSLVQGRYEQYF. Looking up the rest from reference TRBV5-5 and TRBJ2-7 gives the full variable domain: DAGVTQSPTHLIKTRGQQVTLRCSPISGHKSVSWYQQVLGQGPQFIFQYYEKEERGRGNFPDRFSARQFPNYSSELNVNALLLGDSALYLCASSLVQGRYEQYFGPGTRLTVT.

The V gene is TRBV5-5, the J gene TRBJ2-1; TCRdb proposes TRBD2, but this gene call is untestable without DNA. CDR1 is SGHKS, CDR2 YYEKEE, per germline (reference sequence). CDR3 length equals 15 residues. The chain's CDR3 is CASSLGRGIRNEQFF. The full variable domain, completed using reference TRBV5-5 and TRBJ2-1, is DAGVTQSPTHLIKTRGQQVTLRCSPISGHKSVSWYQQVLGQGPQFIFQYYEKEERGRGNFPDRFSARQFPNYSSELNVNALLLGDSALYLCASSLGRGIRNEQFFGPGTRLTVL.

The chain couples TRBV7-9 to TRBJ2-7; TCRdb's D gene call, TRBD1, goes unchecked for lack of DNA. Germline V lookup: CDR1 SEHNR, CDR2 FQNEAQ (reference sequence). The CDR3 contains 14 residues. The CDR3 region is CASSRFDSNYEQYF. The whole variable domain, remainder taken from reference TRBV7-9 and TRBJ2-7, is DTGVSQNPRHKITKRGQNVTFRCDPISEHNRLYWYRQTLGQGPEFLTYFQNEAQLEKSRLLSDRFSAERPKGSFSTLEIQRTEQGDSAMYLCASSRFDSNYEQYFGPGTRLTVT.

The rearrangement links TRBV29-1 to TRBJ2-7; the TRBD1 assignment by TCRdb is unverifiable without DNA. The CDR3 extends over 13 amino acids. Looked up from germline, CDR1 is SQVTM and CDR2 is ANQGSEA. This chain's CDR3 is CSAVPADSYEQYF.

V usage is TRBV6-6 and J usage is TRBJ2-3; checking the TCRdb D call of TRBD1 is not possible without DNA. This CDR3 region has 14 residues. CDR1 and CDR2 from the germline V gene are MNHNY and SVGAGI (reference sequence). The CDR3: CASSYSTGPDTQYF.